A single sample is the source of the 28 T cell receptor beta chains below, sequenced in a study of cytomegalovirus exposure and HLA in healthy donors (dated by TCRdb to about 2017). The library was built by means of the immunoSEQ multiplex PCR assay. A mixture of 60 forward primers for TCR Vbeta segments and 13 reverse primers for TCR Jbeta segments was used in the multiplex PCR. What TCRdb holds here is the immuneACCESS table cut down to in-frame rearrangements. Part of the clones is not present; checked against another copy, under half of the missing clones reflect an unresolved V gene, and the others are unexplained. The sample table holds about 170,000 clones. The ten largest clones capture approximately 0.72% of the sample. The source material was PBMCs. All receptors derive from a woman aged 18-29 years in good health and CMV-seropositive.

The chain couples TRBV5-6 to TRBJ2-1; a possible D gene is TRBD2 (6 bases). This CDR3 has 15 residues. Trimming pared 0 bases from V and 5 bases from J, leaving 12 bases between. Germline values: CDR1 SGHDT, CDR2 YYEEEE. This CDR3 is CASSLGLAENNEQFF. The CDR3 DNA follows: TGTGCCAGCAGCTTGGGTTTAGCGGAGAACAATGAGCAGTTCTTC.

This sequence joins TRBV4-2 and TRBJ1-5; possibly TRBD1 for D (6 bases). Trimming removed 3 bases from V and 3 bases from J, with 15 bases in between. The CDR3 is 16 residues long. Looked up from germline, CDR1 is LGHNA and CDR2 is YNFKEQ. As DNA, the CDR3 is TGTGCCAGCAGCCAGGCCAGGGGCGAACTCAATCAGCCCCAGCATTTT. Its protein is CASSQARGELNQPQHF.

As regards this clone: Its ends do not fully match the called genes, so a read error is possible. The chain joins TRBV5-1 to TRBJ1-4; D might be TRBD1 (6 bases). The CDR3 has 15 amino acids. Germline V gene data show CDR1 as SGHRS and CDR2 as YFSETQ. The CDR3: CASSPGQGTNEELFF. The CDR3 nucleotides are TGCGCCAGCAGCCCGGGACAAGGAACTAATGAAGAACTGTTTTTT. Full variable domain (outside the CDR3, taken from reference TRBV5-1 and TRBJ1-4): KAGVTQTPRYLIKTRGQQVTLSCSPISGHRSVSWYQQTPGQGLQFLFEYFSETQRNKGNFPGRFSGRQFSNSRSEMNVSTLELGDSALYLCASSPGQGTNEELFFGSGTQLSVL.

The rearrangement links TRBV18 to TRBJ1-3, with D maybe TRBD1 (6 bases). The CDR3 runs to 14 residues. V was trimmed by 6 bases and J by 6 bases, leaving 15 bases between them. Germline V gene data show CDR1 as KGHSH and CDR2 as LQKENI. The CDR3 spells CASSSTGIENTIYF. CDR3 bases: TGTGCCAGCTCGTCCACAGGGATTGAAAACACCATATATTTT.

The rearrangement links TRBV4-2 to TRBJ1-1, with D possibly matching TRBD1 (6 bases). The CDR3 contains 15 residues. Trimming left V 1 base short and J 4 bases short, with 13 bases between. Germline V gene sequence: CDR1 LGHNA, CDR2 YNFKEQ. CDR3 in amino acids: CASSQGNRVGTEAFF. In DNA form, the CDR3 reads TGTGCCAGCAGCCAAGGCAACAGGGTTGGCACTGAAGCTTTCTTT.

J is TRBJ1-3 and V is TRBV5-4, with a tentative D call TRBD1 (6 bases). The CDR3 is made up of 13 amino acids. The ends were cut back, 1 base at V and 4 bases at J, with 6 bases in the middle. The germline gives CDR1 SGHNT, CDR2 YYREEE (reference sequence). DNA of the CDR3: TGTGCCAGCAGCTTGCAGGGGGGAAACACCATATATTTT. Amino acid sequence: CASSLQGGNTIYF.

The chain is built from TRBV7-2 and TRBJ2-7; perhaps TRBD1 as D (5 bases). Between the trimmed V and J ends, which lost 1 base and 7 bases, there was a span of 11 bases. The germline gives CDR1 SGHTA, CDR2 FQGNSA. The CDR3 has 13 amino acids. In DNA form, the CDR3 reads TGTGCCAGCAGCTTAGTCGGGCAGGGTGAGCAGTACTTC. Its translation is CASSLVGQGEQYF.

The genes are TRBV5-1 and TRBJ2-5; perhaps TRBD2 as D (6 bases). The J call is doubtful: the DNA matches TRBJ2-7 better. The V gene's germline CDR1 is SGHRS and CDR2 YFSETQ. The length of the CDR3 is 13 residues. CDR3 sequence: CASSWSGGYEQYF. The CDR3 DNA reads TGCGCCAGCAGCTGGTCCGGGGGTTACGAGCAGTACTTC.

The chain is built from TRBV7-9 and TRBJ1-5; 9 positions agree with TRBD1. Per germline, CDR1 SEHNR and CDR2 FQNEAQ (reference sequence). The trim removed 1 base at V and 4 bases at J, leaving 2 bases unmatched. This CDR3 region has 15 residues. DNA for the CDR3: TGTGCCAGCAGCTTAGGGACAGGGGCTAATCAGCCCCAGCATTTT. Its protein product is CASSLGTGANQPQHF.

The rearrangement links TRBV4-3 to TRBJ1-5, with a possible D match to TRBD1 (6 bases). CDR3 size: 13 residues. Germline V CDR1 and CDR2: LGHNA, YSLEER. Trimming removed 4 bases at V and 5 bases at J, with 9 bases between. CDR3 amino acids: CASSPQGDQPQHF. Written as DNA, the CDR3 is TGCGCCAGCAGCCCACAGGGAGATCAGCCCCAGCATTTT.

This rearrangement joins TRBV7-9 to TRBJ1-1; 7 bases are a match to TRBD1. V was pared by 5 bases and J by 3 bases, with 9 bases of the junction left unmatched. Germline values: CDR1 SEHNR, CDR2 FQNEAQ (reference sequence). This CDR3 region has 15 residues. CDR3 DNA: TGTGCCAGCAGCGCTGCATTTCAGGGGGACACTGAAGCTTTCTTT. Amino acids: CASSAAFQGDTEAFF.

V is TRBV7-3 and J is TRBJ2-7, with D possibly being TRBD1 (6 bases). Germline loops: CDR1 SGHTA, CDR2 FQGTGA. V lost 7 bases and J 0 bases, leaving 16 bases between the germline ends. This CDR3 is built from 15 residues. CDR3 nucleotides: TGTGCCAGCAACTACCTCCGGGACAACTCCTACGAGCAGTACTTC. Residues: CASNYLRDNSYEQYF.

This chain connects TRBV5-5 to TRBJ2-7, with TRBD2 matching 9 bases. The CDR3 is made up of 16 amino acids. The ends lost 1 base at V and 6 bases at J; junction bases unmatched: 11. Germline V lookup: CDR1 SGHKS, CDR2 YYEKEE (reference sequence). CDR3 protein: CASSLQPSGGRGEQYF. CDR3 DNA: TGTGCCAGCAGCTTGCAACCCAGCGGGGGGCGAGGCGAGCAGTACTTC. The full variable domain, with the rest looked up from reference TRBV5-5 and TRBJ2-7, is DAGVTQSPTHLIKTRGQQVTLRCSPISGHKSVSWYQQVLGQGPQFIFQYYEKEERGRGNFPDRFSARQFPNYSSELNVNALLLGDSALYLCASSLQPSGGRGEQYFGPGTRLTVT.

The genes are TRBV21-1 and TRBJ2-7; the table's D gene call, TRBD1, was not cross checked with the DNA. TRBV21-1 constitutes a pseudogene. This CDR3 region has 15 residues. This chain's CDR3 is CASSPPQRGIYEQYF. CDR3 coding DNA: TGTGCCAGCAGCCCACCCCAGAGGGGGATCTACGAGCAGTACTTC.

CDR3 loop: CASSAGTGGRETQYF. The CDR3 DNA sequence: TGTGCCAGCTCAGCCGGGACAGGGGGCCGAGAGACCCAGTACTTC. The chain joins TRBV18 to TRBJ2-5, with 12 nucleotides matching TRBD1. With V trimmed by 5 bases and J by 4 bases, 5 bases remained unmatched. Per the germline V gene, CDR1 is KGHSH and CDR2 is LQKENI. CDR3 size: 15 residues.

The rearrangement joins TRBV7-8 to TRBJ2-1, with 8 bases fitting TRBD2. CDR1 is SGHVS, CDR2 FQNEAQ, per germline. The junction had 7 bases not matched to a gene; V was cut back by 3 bases and J by 9 bases. CDR3 length: 14 residues. The CDR3 coding sequence is TGTGCCAGCAGCTTGGGACTAGGGAAGCGTGAGCAGTTCTTC. It codes for CASSLGLGKREQFF.

CDR3 loop: CAWSHPGQETQYF. CDR3 bases: TGTGCCTGGAGCCACCCCGGCCAAGAGACCCAGTACTTC. V gene TRBV30 combines with J gene TRBJ2-5; D is undetermined. The CDR3 is 13 residues long. V was pared by 3 bases and J by 1 base, with 9 bases between. Per germline, CDR1 GTSNPN and CDR2 SVGIG (reference sequence).

The V call is TRBV6-5, the J call TRBJ1-2, with TRBD1 matching 8 bases. CDR1 MNHEY and CDR2 SVGAGI come from the germline V gene. V dropped 0 bases and J dropped 4; count of bases not matched to a gene: 4. CDR3 size: 15 residues. CDR3 protein: CASSYSRDRPYGYTF. DNA for the CDR3: TGTGCCAGCAGTTACTCCCGGGACAGGCCCTATGGCTACACCTTC.

This chain links TRBV5-3 with TRBJ1-2; 8 bases line up with TRBD1. TRBV5-3 is filed as an ORF, its function uncertain. With V trimmed by 0 bases and J by 6 bases, 4 bases remained unmatched. The CDR3 is made up of 14 amino acids. CDR3 region: CARSLAADRDGYTF. Here the CDR3 DNA reads TGTGCCAGAAGCTTGGCGGCGGACAGGGATGGCTACACCTTC.

The chain links TRBV4-3 to TRBJ2-1; 11 nucleotides agree with TRBD2. This CDR3 comprises 14 residues. The germline CDR1 and CDR2 sequences are LGHNA and YSLEER. Trimming took 1 base from V and 15 from J; bases not matched to a gene: 8. The CDR3 DNA follows: TGCGCCAGCAGCCAAGTTAGCGGGGGGGCGGACATGTTCTTC. This sequence encodes CASSQVSGGADMFF.

CDR3 loop: CASSWRQARGSQYF. CDR3 DNA sequence: TGTGCCAGCAGCTGGCGACAGGCCAGAGGATCGCAGTATTTT. The chain has TRBV5-6 and TRBJ2-3, with a possible D match to TRBD1 (6 bases). With 3 bases removed from V and 10 bases from J, the gap between germline ends came to 18 bases. Germline V gene lookup returns CDR1 SGHDT and CDR2 YYEEEE. This CDR3 is 14 amino acids long.

The chain combines TRBV11-2 with TRBJ2-5; 11 nucleotides agree with TRBD2. This CDR3 region has 14 residues. J lost 7 bases, V lost 0 bases, and 1 base had no gene match. Per germline, CDR1 SGHAT and CDR2 FQNNGV. The CDR3 here is CASSLDTSGRTQYF. In DNA, the CDR3 is TGTGCCAGCAGCTTAGATACTAGCGGGAGGACCCAGTACTTC.

V is TRBV7-2 and J is TRBJ2-7; TRBD2 aligns across 14 bases. This CDR3 region has 15 residues. Germline V CDR1 and CDR2: SGHTA, FQGNSA. Trimming at V came to 1 base and at J to 6 bases, leaving 2 bases not matched to a gene. In nucleotides, the CDR3 is TGTGCCAGCAGCTTAGAAGGACTAGCGGGAGGCGAGCAGTACTTC. Amino acids: CASSLEGLAGGEQYF.

The chain combines TRBV9 with TRBJ2-2; 7 positions agree with TRBD2. Germline CDR1 SGDLS, CDR2 YYNGEE. The CDR3 runs 17 residues. V shed 0 bases, J shed 6 bases, and the junction held 11 bases outside the gene matches. CDR3 protein: CASSVGPHLRGAGELFF. In DNA form, the CDR3 reads TGTGCCAGCAGCGTAGGGCCTCACCTCCGGGGGGCCGGGGAGCTGTTTTTT.

This chain uses TRBV15 with TRBJ2-1; 7 nucleotides match TRBD2. With V trimmed by 3 bases and J by 10 bases, 18 bases remained unmatched. The CDR3 loop spans 17 amino acids. The germline gives CDR1 LNHNV, CDR2 YYDKDF (reference sequence). This chain's CDR3 is CATSSGVWREMPLEQFF. The CDR3, as DNA: TGTGCCACCAGCAGCGGGGTGTGGCGGGAGATGCCCCTGGAGCAGTTCTTC. Full variable domain (outside the CDR3, taken from reference TRBV15 and TRBJ2-1): DAMVIQNPRYQVTQFGKPVTLSCSQTLNHNVMYWYQQKSSQAPKLLFHYYDKDFNNEADTPDNFQSRRPNTSFCFLDIRSPGLGDTAMYLCATSSGVWREMPLEQFFGPGTRLTVL.

The rearrangement joins TRBV5-1 to TRBJ1-2; D may be TRBD1 (5 bases). The ends were cut back, 2 bases at V and 0 bases at J, with 11 bases in the middle. Germline CDR1 is SGHRS and CDR2 is YFSETQ. The CDR3 totals 15 residues. The CDR3 spells CASSFTGDTNYGYTF. The CDR3 DNA reads as TGCGCCAGCAGCTTTACAGGAGATACTAACTATGGCTACACCTTC.

V usage is TRBV5-1 and J usage is TRBJ2-4, with 8 nucleotides matching TRBD2. The CDR3 length is 18 residues. Losses at the gene ends were 2 bases for V and 0 bases for J; bases not matched to a gene: 10. The germline gives CDR1 SGHRS, CDR2 YFSETQ. Here the CDR3 reads CASSLGSTSALAKNIQYF. CDR3 in DNA: TGCGCCAGCAGCTTAGGTTCGACTAGCGCTCTAGCCAAAAACATTCAGTACTTC.

This chain connects TRBV6-5 to TRBJ1-3, with a weak D call TRBD1 (6 bases). In germline, CDR1 is MNHEY, CDR2 SVGAGI. The germline V and J ends were trimmed by 5 bases and 0 bases, with 11 bases remaining between them. The CDR3 loop spans 15 amino acids. CDR3 bases: TGTGCCAGCAGTATACAGGGCAACTCTGGAAACACCATATATTTT. It translates to CASSIQGNSGNTIYF.